Below, 19 T cell receptor beta chains from the same sample are listed, as sequenced in a study of a mutant IDH1 vaccine in newly diagnosed glioma. Time point defined: week 35, safety follow-up. A 20-mer mutant IDH1 peptide at 300 ug was injected subcutaneously with topical imiquimod. Their antigens remain unidentified. TCRdb's copy holds only in-frame clones and misses some; the assay was immunoSEQ multiplex PCR. There are 40,000 to 50,000 clones in the sample; approximately 90% occur only once, and around 1.5% lies in the top ten. The sample was PBMCs, taken from a glioma patient whose treatment included an IDH1 peptide vaccine. The source is a man between 35 and 55 years old with glioma.

The chain combines TRBV7-9 with TRBJ1-1; D may be TRBD1 (5 bases). V shed 5 bases and J shed 0 bases, with 10 bases lying between them. CDR1 is SEHNR, CDR2 FQNEAQ, per germline (reference sequence). The CDR3 contains 14 residues. The CDR3 nucleotides are TGTGCCAGCAGCCGGGGGGGAATGAACACTGAAGCTTTCTTT. Its protein product is CASSRGGMNTEAFF. The variable domain in full, completed from reference TRBV7-9 and TRBJ1-1, reads DTGVSQNPRHKITKRGQNVTFRCDPISEHNRLYWYRQTLGQGPEFLTYFQNEAQLEKSRLLSDRFSAERPKGSFSTLEIQRTEQGDSAMYLCASSRGGMNTEAFFGQGTRLTVV.

Here the CDR3 reads CASKRDSSYEQYF. For the CDR3, the DNA is TGTGCCAGTAAGCGGGACAGTTCCTACGAGCAGTACTTC. The J gene is TRBJ2-7, the V gene TRBV19; D is perhaps TRBD1 or TRBD2 (7 bases each). CDR1 is LNHDA and CDR2 is SQIVND in the germline V gene (reference sequence). The CDR3 contains 13 residues. V lost 7 bases, J lost 1 base, and 11 bases lay in between.

In this sample, this clone turned up a few times. The chain uses TRBV11-2 and TRBJ1-2; 10 positions agree with TRBD1. The CDR3 has 12 residues. V lost 5 bases to trimming and J lost 8 bases; unmatched junction nucleotides: 2. Germline values: CDR1 SGHAT, CDR2 FQNNGV. CDR3 sequence (DNA): TGTGCCAGCAGCCGGACAGGGGGAGGCTACACCTTC. It translates to CASSRTGGGYTF.

This rearrangement joins TRBV7-3 to TRBJ2-1, with 13 positions matching TRBD2. The CDR3 runs 15 residues. The germline gives CDR1 SGHTA, CDR2 FQGTGA. V lost 4 bases, J lost 8 bases, and 5 bases stayed unmatched. The CDR3 protein is CASSSGLAGVYEQFF. CDR3 coding DNA: TGTGCCAGCAGCTCAGGACTAGCGGGAGTGTATGAGCAGTTCTTC.

J is TRBJ2-7 and V is TRBV6-6, with a tentative D call TRBD1 (6 bases). The CDR3 runs 13 residues. Germline lookup yields CDR1 MNHNY and CDR2 SVGAGI (reference sequence). V gave up 2 bases and J gave up 4 bases, with 9 bases separating them. CDR3 sequence reads: CASSYTGSYEQYF. CDR3 DNA: TGTGCCAGCAGTTACACAGGGAGTTACGAGCAGTACTTC.

The CDR3 loop reads CASRNLGQTFEAFF. The CDR3 nucleotides read TGTGCCAGCAGAAACCTCGGACAGACATTTGAAGCTTTCTTT. V gene TRBV28 combines with J gene TRBJ1-1; a weak D match, TRBD1 (6 bases). V was pared by 6 bases and J by 7 bases, with 18 bases between. CDR1 and CDR2 from the germline V gene are MDHEN and SYDVKM. The CDR3 has 14 amino acids.

The genes are TRBV30 and TRBJ2-2; no reliable D call. Germline V gene data show CDR1 as GTSNPN and CDR2 as SVGIG (reference sequence). V lost 1 base and J 3 bases, leaving 9 bases between the germline ends. The CDR3 totals 14 residues. The CDR3 DNA is TGTGCCTGGAGTGGTTTAGTTTACACCGGGGAGCTGTTTTTT. Residues: CAWSGLVYTGELFF.

This chain joins TRBV19 and TRBJ2-5; 7 positions agree with TRBD2. Germline lookup yields CDR1 LNHDA and CDR2 SQIVND (reference sequence). This CDR3 has 17 residues. V trimming: 1 base; J trimming: 0 bases; junction bases outside the gene matches: 8. The CDR3 here is CASSIGLGREYQETQYF. CDR3 nucleotide sequence: TGTGCCAGTAGTATAGGGTTGGGGAGGGAATACCAAGAGACCCAGTACTTC.

The chain recombines TRBV7-9 with TRBJ2-7; unclear D gene. V dropped 5 bases and J dropped 7 bases, with 12 bases sitting between them. The CDR3 consists of 12 residues. Germline V CDR1 and CDR2: SEHNR, FQNEAQ (reference sequence). The CDR3 DNA reads as TGTGCCAGCAGCCATAATCCGTGGGAGCAGTACTTC. Protein: CASSHNPWEQYF.

V and J are TRBV7-8 and TRBJ2-5; TRBD1 aligns across 11 bases. V was pared by 5 bases and J by 4 bases, with 21 bases of the junction left unmatched. This CDR3 is 20 amino acids long. Germline-derived CDR1 and CDR2 are SGHVS and FQNEAQ. DNA for the CDR3: TGTGCCAGCAGCCCGAACCGACCCAGGTCAAGGACAGGGGGCCTAGAGACCCAGTACTTC. Its protein is CASSPNRPRSRTGGLETQYF.

The chain carries TRBV28 and TRBJ2-3, with TRBD1 identical over 11 bases. After removal of 2 bases from V and 2 bases from J, the junction contained 6 bases not matched to a gene. The germline V gene has CDR1 MDHEN and CDR2 SYDVKM. CDR3 length equals 17 residues. CDR3 sequence: CASSLSRDRGYTDTQYF. CDR3 sequence (DNA): TGTGCCAGCAGTTTAAGCCGGGACAGGGGGTACACAGATACGCAGTATTTT.

The chain employs TRBV10-3 and TRBJ2-2, with 7 bases aligning to TRBD1. The J segment lost 4 bases and the V segment lost 8 bases, leaving 13 bases of the junction unmatched. Germline V gene data show CDR1 as ENHRY and CDR2 as SYGVKD. CDR3 length: 16 residues. The CDR3 DNA reads as TGTGCCATCGGATCGGTGCGACAGGGAATCACCGGGGAGCTGTTTTTT. This codes for CAIGSVRQGITGELFF.

The rearrangement links TRBV9 to TRBJ2-5; possibly TRBD1 or TRBD2 for D (5 bases each). CDR1 is SGDLS and CDR2 is YYNGEE in the germline V gene. This CDR3 comprises 16 residues. V was cut by 5 bases and J by 5 bases, with 22 bases left in between. The DNA for the CDR3 is TGTGCCAGCAGTGGGGGAGAGGGCCCGGCTGTGGAGACCCAGTACTTC. This sequence encodes CASSGGEGPAVETQYF.

The chain combines TRBV28 with TRBJ2-7; the D is unclear. The germline CDR1 and CDR2 sequences are MDHEN and SYDVKM. Trimming took off 4 bases at V and 6 bases at J, with 10 bases between the two ends. This CDR3 is built from 12 residues. CDR3 DNA sequence: TGTGCCAGCAGTTCCCCCGGCCGCGAGCAGTACGTC. Encoded protein: CASSSPGREQYV.

The chain has TRBV5-1 and TRBJ2-2; 15 bases align to TRBD2. This CDR3 spans 17 amino acids. Germline CDR1 and CDR2: SGHRS and YFSETQ. Trimming cost V 0 bases and J 6 bases; bases outside gene matches: 3. CDR3 nucleotides: TGCGCCAGCAGCTTGGCTGGACTAGCGGGAGGGGCCGGGGAGCTGTTTTTT. This gives the protein CASSLAGLAGGAGELFF.

This clone was observed a single time. This chain joins TRBV2 and TRBJ2-7; 8 bases line up with TRBD1. V trimming: 6 bases; J trimming: 3 bases; junction bases outside the gene matches: 7. The CDR3 totals 14 residues. Germline V gene sequence: CDR1 SNHLY, CDR2 FYNNEI. The chain's CDR3 is CASRLLGQVYEQYV. The CDR3 nucleotides are TGTGCCAGCAGACTTTTGGGACAGGTCTACGAGCAGTACGTC.

The chain uses TRBV7-2 and TRBJ2-2, with 9 bases aligning to TRBD2. Germline trimming cut 5 bases from V and 6 bases from J; bases unmatched to any gene: 4. The CDR3 extends over 14 amino acids. CDR1 SGHTA and CDR2 FQGNSA come from the germline V gene. CDR3 in amino acids: CASSPQRGAGELFF. The CDR3 nucleotides are TGTGCCAGCAGCCCCCAGCGGGGGGCCGGGGAGCTGTTTTTT. Full variable domain (rest looked up from reference TRBV7-2 and TRBJ2-2): GAGVSQSPSNKVTEKGKDVELRCDPISGHTALYWYRQSLGQGLEFLIYFQGNSAPDKSGLPSDRFSAERTGGSVSTLTIQRTQQEDSAVYLCASSPQRGAGELFFGEGSRLTVL.

The chain recombines TRBV19 with TRBJ1-5, with 8 positions matching TRBD1. J gave up 2 bases and V 5 bases, and 8 bases lay outside the gene matches. Looked up from germline, CDR1 is LNHDA and CDR2 is SQIVND (reference sequence). The CDR3 contains 16 residues. CDR3 nucleotide sequence: TGTGCCAGTAGTTCCAACGGACAGGGTGGCAATCAGCCCCAGCATTTT. Its protein is CASSSNGQGGNQPQHF. The full variable domain, with the rest looked up from reference TRBV19 and TRBJ1-5, is DGGITQSPKYLFRKEGQNVTLSCEQNLNHDAMYWYRQDPGQGLRLIYYSQIVNDFQKGDIAEGYSVSREKKESFPLTVTSAQKNPTAFYLCASSSNGQGGNQPQHFGDGTRLSIL.

The rearrangement links TRBV11-2 to TRBJ2-1; the match to TRBD2 covers 11 bases. Losses at the gene ends were 1 base for V and 4 bases for J; bases not matched to a gene: 12. This CDR3 is built from 19 residues. Germline V CDR1 and CDR2: SGHAT, FQNNGV. The CDR3 loop reads CASSLASPKTSGVYNEQFF. The CDR3 DNA is TGTGCCAGCAGCTTAGCCTCCCCCAAGACTAGCGGGGTATACAATGAGCAGTTCTTC.